These T cell receptor beta chains were read from a single sample in a study of blood T cell repertoires in COVID-19. Some clones are missing from TCRdb's copy, which holds only in-frame ones; the method was immunoSEQ multiplex PCR. The sample has about 380,000 clones, around 87% seen once; the top ten hold roughly 1.4%. Sequenced: PBMCs or T cells enriched from blood (not recorded which). These receptor sequences come from a man in his thirties or forties who had recovered from COVID-19. CDR3s include the opening cysteine and the closing phenylalanine or tryptophan. A D gene is named only where the DNA matches it firmly. Clone size is not always given. Where it is, it says once, few, many or a class for expanded clones.

J gene	clone size	V gene	D gene	CDR3 protein	CDR3 DNA
TRBJ2-6	few	TRBV10-3	.	CAIRDISSGANVLTF	TGTGCCATCAGGGACATCAGCTCTGGGGCCAACGTCCTGACTTTC
TRBJ2-5	.	TRBV14	TRBD1	CASSQRRDRAETQYF	TGTGCCAGCAGCCAACGAAGGGACAGGGCAGAGACCCAGTACTTC
TRBJ2-1	.	TRBV7-2	TRBD1	CASSLTGTGSNEQFF	TGTGCCAGCAGCTTAACCGGGACAGGGAGCAATGAGCAGTTCTTC
TRBJ2-2	once	TRBV13	TRBD1	CASSKNRGNTGELFF	TGTGCCAGCAGCAAAAACAGGGGGAACACCGGGGAGCTGTTTTTT
TRBJ2-2	.	TRBV5-1	TRBD2	CASSLTPGLVSAGELFF	TGCGCCAGCAGCTTAACACCGGGACTAGTTTCGGCCGGGGAGCTGTTTTTT
TRBJ1-1	.	TRBV4-2	TRBD1	CASSQASLGAGGENEAFF	TGTGCCAGCAGCCAAGCTTCCTTGGGGGCAGGGGGAGAGAATGAAGCTTTCTTT
TRBJ1-5	.	TRBV6-1	.	CASSEGAGAYQPQHF	TGTGCCAGCAGTGAAGGGGCAGGGGCGTATCAGCCCCAGCATTTT
TRBJ1-1	.	TRBV5-1	.	CASSLGSSGTEAFF	TGCGCCAGCAGCCTCGGGTCCTCTGGGACTGAAGCTTTCTTT
TRBJ1-5	.	TRBV12-3/TRBV12-4	.	CASSFNRDQPQHF	TGTGCCAGCAGTTTCAACAGGGATCAGCCCCAGCATTTT
TRBJ1-3	few	TRBV3-1/TRBV3-2	.	CASSQVFIVKGSGNTIYF	TGTGCCAGCAGCCAAGTATTTATCGTAAAGGGGTCCGGAAACACCATATATTTT
TRBJ1-3	.	TRBV12-5	.	CASVLPSPGNTIYF	TGTGCTAGCGTCCTCCCCTCTCCTGGAAACACCATATATTTT
TRBJ1-1	.	TRBV5-1	TRBD1	CASSHYGTGVTEAFF	TGCGCCAGCAGCCACTACGGGACAGGGGTGACTGAAGCTTTCTTT
TRBJ1-2	.	TRBV14	TRBD1	CASSQKTGNYGYTF	TGTGCCAGCAGCCAAAAGACAGGGAACTATGGCTACACCTTC
TRBJ2-7	.	TRBV25-1	TRBD1	CASRDRGRTEQYF	TGTGCCAGCAGGGACAGGGGGCGAACCGAGCAGTACTTC
TRBJ2-5	.	TRBV10-1	.	CASSRLVGETQYF	TGCGCCAGCAGCCGACTAGTCGGGGAGACCCAGTACTTC
TRBJ1-2	.	TRBV9	.	CASSVDMDSSYYGYTF	TGTGCCAGCAGCGTCGACATGGACAGTTCTTACTATGGCTACACCTTC
TRBJ2-1	.	TRBV19	.	CASSISGTTYNEQFF	TGTGCCAGTAGTATTAGTGGTACCACCTACAATGAGCAGTTCTTC
TRBJ2-3	few	TRBV7-2	.	CASSPGYTQYF	TGTGCCAGCAGCCCCGGTTATACGCAGTATTTT
TRBJ1-1	once	TRBV29-1	TRBD1	CSGGTGDRAFF	TGCAGCGGGGGGACAGGGGATCGTGCTTTCTTT
TRBJ2-5	.	TRBV10-3	TRBD2	CAISDLAGGRETQYF	TGTGCCATCAGTGATTTAGCGGGGGGGCGGGAGACCCAGTACTTC
TRBJ1-2	.	TRBV14	.	CASSPYVGGRGYTF	TGTGCCAGCAGCCCTTACGTGGGGGGACGTGGCTACACCTTC
TRBJ2-3	.	TRBV5-1	.	CASSLSGGEVSPSTDTQYF	TGCGCCAGCAGCTTGTCGGGGGGCGAGGTCTCCCCTAGCACAGATACGCAGTATTTT
TRBJ1-1	.	TRBV5-1	.	CASSLSGANTEAFF	TGCGCCAGCAGCTTGTCAGGGGCGAACACTGAAGCTTTCTTT
TRBJ1-6	.	TRBV14	.	CASSHKRGGPLHF	TGTGCCAGCAGCCATAAGCGGGGAGGGCCCCTCCACTTT
TRBJ2-2	.	TRBV2	.	CASSEAHQGIGELFF	TGTGCCAGCAGTGAAGCTCACCAGGGGATCGGGGAGCTGTTTTTT
TRBJ1-4	.	TRBV6-2/TRBV6-3	.	CASSYSRGGKLFF	TGTGCCAGCAGTTACTCTCGGGGAGGAAAACTGTTTTTT
TRBJ1-1	.	TRBV6-2/TRBV6-3	.	CASSYGAGRGNTEAFF	TGTGCCAGCAGTTATGGAGCCGGGAGGGGAAACACTGAAGCTTTCTTT
TRBJ1-1	few	TRBV27	.	CASSRPREEAFF	TGTGCCAGCAGTCGCCCCCGGGAGGAAGCTTTCTTT
TRBJ1-1	.	TRBV15	TRBD1	CATRTGQANTEAFF	TGTGCCACCAGGACTGGACAGGCGAACACTGAAGCTTTCTTT
TRBJ1-3	.	TRBV10-3	.	CASREAASGNTIYF	TGTGCCAGCCGAGAGGCCGCCTCTGGAAACACCATATATTTT
TRBJ2-3	.	TRBV4-2	.	CASSQPGSDTQYF	TGTGCCAGCAGCCAACCAGGGTCAGATACGCAGTATTTT
TRBJ1-1	.	TRBV27	.	CASSQQGWNTEAFF	TGTGCCAGCAGTCAACAGGGTTGGAACACTGAAGCTTTCTTT
TRBJ2-7	.	TRBV2	TRBD1	CASMADRVSYEQYF	TGTGCCAGCATGGCGGACAGGGTATCCTACGAGCAGTACTTC
TRBJ1-4	.	TRBV4-1	.	CASSQAREKLFF	TGCGCCAGCAGCCAAGCCCGGGAAAAACTGTTTTTT
TRBJ1-1	.	TRBV2	TRBD1	CASSTGAGNTEAFF	TGTGCCAGCAGTACAGGGGCGGGGAACACTGAAGCTTTCTTT
TRBJ1-1	.	TRBV7-9	.	CASRPRGSLNTEAFF	TGTGCCAGCAGACCCCGGGGAAGCCTGAACACTGAAGCTTTCTTT
TRBJ1-4	.	TRBV7-3	.	CASSLNGRGANEKLFF	TGTGCCAGCAGCTTAAACGGTCGGGGGGCTAATGAAAAACTGTTTTTT
TRBJ2-2	once	TRBV9	TRBD2	CAIKKAGLAGMNTGELFF	TGTGCTATAAAAAAGGCGGGACTAGCGGGGATGAACACCGGGGAGCTGTTTTTT
TRBJ2-3	.	TRBV6-4	.	CASSPGGIGGDTQYF	TGTGCCAGCAGTCCGGGGGGCATCGGAGGGGATACGCAGTATTTT
TRBJ2-7	.	TRBV27	.	CASSPGAGKTYEQYF	TGTGCCAGCAGTCCCGGTGCAGGGAAAACCTACGAGCAGTACTTC
TRBJ1-1	.	TRBV2	TRBD1	CASKGGLNTEAFF	TGTGCCAGCAAAGGGGGCCTGAACACTGAAGCTTTCTTT
TRBJ1-3	once	TRBV19	.	CAPHCPISGNTIYF	TGTGCCCCCCACTGCCCCATCTCTGGAAACACCATATATTTT
TRBJ1-5	.	TRBV5-1	TRBD1	CASSMTGGTQPQHF	TGCGCCAGCAGCATGACAGGGGGAACTCAGCCCCAGCATTTT
TRBJ1-1	.	TRBV11-3	.	CASSASPRNTEAFF	TGTGCCAGCAGCGCTTCCCCCAGAAACACTGAAGCTTTCTTT
TRBJ1-2	.	TRBV7-9	.	CASSGSNYGYTF	TGTGCCAGCAGCGGCTCTAACTATGGCTACACCTTC
TRBJ2-4	.	TRBV19	.	CASSTDPSGANIQYF	TGTGCCAGTAGTACGGACCCGTCTGGGGCGAACATTCAGTACTTC
TRBJ2-1	.	TRBV5-4	.	CASSLAIGPGGESYNEQFF	TGTGCCAGCAGCTTGGCCATTGGACCCGGAGGGGAATCCTACAATGAGCAGTTCTTC
TRBJ1-5	.	TRBV9	.	CASRPTFTGSNQPQHF	TGTGCCAGCAGACCTACTTTTACAGGGAGCAATCAGCCCCAGCATTTT
TRBJ1-1	.	TRBV6-6	.	CASSTQGGENTEAFF	TGTGCCAGCAGTACACAGGGAGGGGAGAACACTGAAGCTTTCTTT
TRBJ1-1	.	TRBV7-9	TRBD1	CASSPRTGGLNTEAFF	TGTGCCAGCAGCCCACGGACAGGGGGCTTGAACACTGAAGCTTTCTTT
TRBJ1-1	.	TRBV30	.	CAWSVVSGTEAFF	TGTGCCTGGAGTGTTGTAAGCGGCACTGAAGCTTTCTTT
TRBJ1-5	.	TRBV3-1/TRBV3-2	.	CASSQDLSTVNQPQHF	TGTGCCAGCAGCCAAGATCTTTCAACGGTGAATCAGCCCCAGCATTTT
TRBJ2-7	.	TRBV12-3/TRBV12-4	.	CASSLDRAHEQYF	TGTGCCAGCAGTTTAGACAGGGCCCACGAGCAGTACTTC
TRBJ2-1	.	TRBV10-1	.	CASSPRSSPYNEQFF	TGCGCCAGCAGTCCCCGGTCCTCCCCTTACAATGAGCAGTTCTTC
TRBJ2-7	.	TRBV19	TRBD2	CASSIESGGEQYF	TGTGCCAGTAGTATAGAAAGCGGGGGCGAGCAGTACTTC
TRBJ2-6	.	TRBV30	.	CASTVAGSTGANVLTF	TGTGCCTCAACAGTAGCAGGGTCAACCGGGGCCAACGTCCTGACTTTC
TRBJ2-7	.	TRBV6-2/TRBV6-3	.	CASSYPIAQPFEQYF	TGTGCCAGCAGTTACCCCATAGCCCAGCCTTTTGAGCAGTACTTC